Each of the 9 T cell receptor beta chains below was sequenced from the same sample in a study of long-term antiretroviral therapy in people with HIV. Assay version v3.0 of immunoSEQ was used, and it was run at survey level. Profiled with immunoSEQ multiplex PCR; TCRdb holds only in-frame clones, not every one. The table includes approximately 29,000 clones, more than 80% detected once. The input for sequencing was unsorted PBMCs, taken 5.2 years after starting antiretroviral therapy. The receptors originated from a woman aged 40 to 50 with HIV.

The V and J genes are TRBV2 and TRBJ2-1; maybe TRBD2 (5 bases). Trimming shortened V by 3 bases and J by 7 bases, and 13 bases separated the two germline ends. CDR1 is SNHLY, CDR2 FYNNEI, per germline. The length of the CDR3 is 14 residues. The CDR3 sequence is CASSEFGVSNEQFF. DNA for the CDR3: TGTGCCAGCAGTGAGTTCGGGGTCTCTAATGAGCAGTTCTTC.

The V call is TRBV5-1, the J call TRBJ1-3; no firm D call. Germline lookup yields CDR1 SGHRS and CDR2 YFSETQ. V shed 0 bases and J shed 2 bases, with 6 bases lying between them. The CDR3 extends over 14 amino acids. CDR3 sequence: CASSLVMAGNTIYF. CDR3 sequence (DNA): TGCGCCAGCAGCTTGGTTATGGCTGGAAACACCATATATTTT. The full variable domain, in which reference TRBV5-1 and TRBJ1-3 provide the parts outside the CDR3, is KAGVTQTPRYLIKTRGQQVTLSCSPISGHRSVSWYQQTPGQGLQFLFEYFSETQRNKGNFPGRFSGRQFSNSRSEMNVSTLELGDSALYLCASSLVMAGNTIYFGEGSWLTVV.

CDR3 sequence: CASSPGLAGGRRTGELFF. The CDR3 coding sequence is TGTGCCAGCAGCCCGGGACTAGCGGGAGGACGACGCACCGGGGAGCTGTTTTTT. This sequence joins TRBV2 and TRBJ2-2; 15 bases align to TRBD2. The length of the CDR3 is 18 residues. Germline trimming cut 6 bases from V and 4 bases from J; bases unmatched to any gene: 9. CDR1 is SNHLY and CDR2 is FYNNEI in the germline V gene.

This chain joins TRBV30 and TRBJ1-5; perhaps TRBD1 as D (5 bases). Germline CDR1 reads GTSNPN; CDR2 reads SVGIG (reference sequence). The CDR3 consists of 14 residues. V was cut by 0 bases and J by 5 bases, with 11 bases left in between. The CDR3 spells CAWSVDSGDQPQHF. Here the CDR3 DNA reads TGTGCCTGGAGTGTTGACAGTGGAGATCAGCCCCAGCATTTT. Drawing the rest from reference TRBV30 and TRBJ1-5, the complete variable domain is SQTIHQWPATLVQPVGSPLSLECTVEGTSNPNLYWYRQAAGRGLQLLFYSVGIGQISSEVPQNLSASRPQDRQFILSSKKLLLSDSGFYLCAWSVDSGDQPQHFGDGTRLSIL.

The chain links TRBV7-2 to TRBJ1-5, with D unresolved. The CDR3 runs to 15 residues. Trimming removed 5 bases at V and 5 bases at J, with 16 bases between. Germline CDR1 reads SGHTA; CDR2 reads FQGNSA. The CDR3 DNA reads TGTGCCAGCAGCCAACTCCCCAGCGGGCATCAGCCCCAGCATTTT. Its protein is CASSQLPSGHQPQHF.

The rearrangement joins TRBV10-1 to TRBJ1-1, with D perhaps TRBD1 (6 bases). Germline V gene data show CDR1 as WNHNN and CDR2 as SYGVQD (reference sequence). Trimming cost V 0 bases and J 1 base, with 6 bases left between them. The CDR3 spans 14 residues. CDR3 nucleotides: TGCGCCAGCAGTGAGTCCAGGGGGAACACTGAAGCTTTCTTT. It specifies CASSESRGNTEAFF.

On this clone: Within the sample, other DNA sequences also encode this same CDR3. V gene TRBV11-2 combines with J gene TRBJ1-2; TRBD1 matches 9 bases. The V segment lost 5 bases and the J segment 2 bases; nucleotides outside the gene matches: 3. Looked up from germline, CDR1 is SGHAT and CDR2 is FQNNGV. The CDR3 covers 14 residues. This chain's CDR3 is CASSLGQGNYGYTF. CDR3 DNA: TGTGCCAGCAGCCTCGGACAGGGGAACTATGGCTACACCTTC. Looking up the rest from reference TRBV11-2 and TRBJ1-2 gives the full variable domain: EAGVAQSPRYKIIEKRQSVAFWCNPISGHATLYWYQQILGQGPKLLIQFQNNGVVDDSQLPKDRFSAERLKGVDSTLKIQPAKLEDSAVYLCASSLGQGNYGYTFGSGTRLTVV.

CDR3 loop: CASGQKSNQPQHF. The DNA of the CDR3 is TGTGCCAGCGGCCAGAAGAGCAATCAGCCCCAGCATTTT. The chain carries TRBV28 and TRBJ1-5; D is uncertain. The germline gives CDR1 MDHEN, CDR2 SYDVKM. The CDR3 covers 13 residues. Between the trimmed V and J ends, which lost 8 bases and 1 base, there was a span of 9 bases.

This clone was seen once. In nucleotides, the CDR3 is TGCAGCGTTGATGGCTTCAATGAGCAGTTCTTC. Its translation: CSVDGFNEQFF. The chain has TRBV29-1 and TRBJ2-1; D unresolved. Germline V gene sequence: CDR1 SQVTM, CDR2 ANQGSEA. The CDR3 runs 11 residues. Trimming shortened V by 3 bases and J by 6 bases, and 6 bases separated the two germline ends.